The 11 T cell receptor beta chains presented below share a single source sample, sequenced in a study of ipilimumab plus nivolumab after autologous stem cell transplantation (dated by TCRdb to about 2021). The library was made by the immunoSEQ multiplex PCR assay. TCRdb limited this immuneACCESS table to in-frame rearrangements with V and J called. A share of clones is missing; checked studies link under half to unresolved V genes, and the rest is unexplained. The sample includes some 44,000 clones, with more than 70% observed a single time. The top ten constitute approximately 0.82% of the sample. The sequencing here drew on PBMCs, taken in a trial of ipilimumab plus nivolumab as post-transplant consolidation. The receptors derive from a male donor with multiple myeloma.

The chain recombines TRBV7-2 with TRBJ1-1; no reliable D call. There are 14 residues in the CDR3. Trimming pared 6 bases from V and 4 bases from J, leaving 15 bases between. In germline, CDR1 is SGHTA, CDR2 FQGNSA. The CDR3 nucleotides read TGTGCCAGCAGTTCTCTCGCCTGGGGCACTGAAGCTTTCTTT. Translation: CASSSLAWGTEAFF.

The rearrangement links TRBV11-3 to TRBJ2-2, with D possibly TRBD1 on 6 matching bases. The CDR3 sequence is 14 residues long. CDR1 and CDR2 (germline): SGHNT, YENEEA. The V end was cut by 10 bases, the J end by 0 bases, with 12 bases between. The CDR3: CATKRTANTGELFF. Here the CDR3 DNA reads TGTGCCACCAAGCGGACAGCGAACACCGGGGAGCTGTTTTTT. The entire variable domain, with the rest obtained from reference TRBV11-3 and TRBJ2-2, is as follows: EAGVVQSPRYKIIEKKQPVAFWCNPISGHNTLYWYLQNLGQGPELLIRYENEEAVDDSQLPKDRFSAERLKGVDSTLKIQPAELGDSAVYLCATKRTANTGELFFGEGSRLTVL.

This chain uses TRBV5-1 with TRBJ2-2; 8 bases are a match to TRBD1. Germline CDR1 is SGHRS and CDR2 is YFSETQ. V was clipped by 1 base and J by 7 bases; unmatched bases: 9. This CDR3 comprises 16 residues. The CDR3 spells CASSLFSQGGNGELFF. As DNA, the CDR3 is TGCGCCAGCAGCTTGTTTTCACAGGGGGGTAACGGGGAGCTGTTTTTT.

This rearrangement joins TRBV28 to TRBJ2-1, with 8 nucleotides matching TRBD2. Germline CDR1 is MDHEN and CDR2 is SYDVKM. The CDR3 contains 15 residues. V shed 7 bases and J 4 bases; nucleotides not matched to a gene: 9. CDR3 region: CASKNELAAYNEQFF. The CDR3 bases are TGTGCCAGCAAGAATGAACTAGCGGCTTACAATGAGCAGTTCTTC.

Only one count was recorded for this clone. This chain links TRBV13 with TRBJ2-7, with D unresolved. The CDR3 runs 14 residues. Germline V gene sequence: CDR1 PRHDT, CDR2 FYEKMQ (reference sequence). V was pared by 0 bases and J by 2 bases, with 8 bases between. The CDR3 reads CASSLGYPPYEQYF. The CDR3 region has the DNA TGTGCCAGCAGCTTAGGTTACCCCCCCTACGAGCAGTACTTC.

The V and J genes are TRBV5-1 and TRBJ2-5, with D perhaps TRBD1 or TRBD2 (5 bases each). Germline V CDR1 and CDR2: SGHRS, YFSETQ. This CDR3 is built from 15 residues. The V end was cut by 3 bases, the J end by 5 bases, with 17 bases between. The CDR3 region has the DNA TGCGCCAGCAGCTCTGGGGCGAGGGTGGGGGAGACCCAGTACTTC. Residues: CASSSGARVGETQYF.

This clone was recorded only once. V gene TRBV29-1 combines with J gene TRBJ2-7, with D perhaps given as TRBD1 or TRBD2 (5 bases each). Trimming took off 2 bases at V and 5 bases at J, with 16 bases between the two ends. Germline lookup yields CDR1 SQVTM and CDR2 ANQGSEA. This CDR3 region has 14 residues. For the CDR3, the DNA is TGCAGCGTTGAATCAGGGAGTGCGATCGACGAGCAGTACTTC. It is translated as CSVESGSAIDEQYF.

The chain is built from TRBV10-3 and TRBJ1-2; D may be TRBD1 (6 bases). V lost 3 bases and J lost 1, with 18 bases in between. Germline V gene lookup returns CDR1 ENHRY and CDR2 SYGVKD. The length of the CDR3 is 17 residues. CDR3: CAISDKNWDISNYGYTF. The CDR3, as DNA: TGTGCCATCAGTGATAAGAATTGGGACATTAGTAACTATGGCTACACCTTC.

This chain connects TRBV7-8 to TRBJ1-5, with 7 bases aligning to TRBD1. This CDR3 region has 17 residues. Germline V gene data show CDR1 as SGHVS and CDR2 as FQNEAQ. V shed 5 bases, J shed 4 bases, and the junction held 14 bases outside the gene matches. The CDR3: CASSRLGQPVDNQPQHF. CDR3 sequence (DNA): TGTGCCAGCAGCAGACTGGGACAGCCGGTCGATAATCAGCCCCAGCATTTT.

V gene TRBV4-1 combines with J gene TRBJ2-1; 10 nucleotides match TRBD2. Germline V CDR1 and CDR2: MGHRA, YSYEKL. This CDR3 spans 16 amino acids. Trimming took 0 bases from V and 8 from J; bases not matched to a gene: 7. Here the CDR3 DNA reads TGCGCCAGCAGCCAAGATACAGAGCTAGCGGGAGATGAGCAGTTCTTC. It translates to CASSQDTELAGDEQFF.

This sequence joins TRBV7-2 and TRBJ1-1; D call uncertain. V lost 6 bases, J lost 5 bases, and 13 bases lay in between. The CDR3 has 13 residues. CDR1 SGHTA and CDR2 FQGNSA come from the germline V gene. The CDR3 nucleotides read TGTGCCAGCAGTAGGAGCGGCGAGACTGAAGCTTTCTTT. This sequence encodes CASSRSGETEAFF.